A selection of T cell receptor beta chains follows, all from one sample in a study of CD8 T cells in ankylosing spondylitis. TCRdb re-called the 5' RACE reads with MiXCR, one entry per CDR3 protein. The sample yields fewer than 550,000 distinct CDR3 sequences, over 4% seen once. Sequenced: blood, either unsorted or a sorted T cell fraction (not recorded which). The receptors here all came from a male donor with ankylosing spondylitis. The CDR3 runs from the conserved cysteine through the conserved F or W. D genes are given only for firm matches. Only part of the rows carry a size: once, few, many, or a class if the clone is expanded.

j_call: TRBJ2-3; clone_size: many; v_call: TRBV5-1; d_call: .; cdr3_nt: TGCGCCAGCAGCCTACTACCTCGCGGAGACACAGATACGCAGTATTTT; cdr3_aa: CASSLLPRGDTDTQYF
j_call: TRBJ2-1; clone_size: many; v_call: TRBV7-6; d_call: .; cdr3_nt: TGTGCCAGCACCCAACTTGCGGGTTCTACCTCCTACAATGAGCAGTTCTTC; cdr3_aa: CASTQLAGSTSYNEQFF
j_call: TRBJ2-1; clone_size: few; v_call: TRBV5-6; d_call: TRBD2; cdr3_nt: TGTGCCAGCAGCTTGGGTAGCGGGAGATACAATGAGCAGTTCTTC; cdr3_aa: CASSLGSGRYNEQFF
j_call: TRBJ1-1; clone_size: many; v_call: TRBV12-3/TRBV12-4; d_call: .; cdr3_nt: TGTGCCAGCAGTTTCCGATTGAACACTGAAGCTTTCTTT; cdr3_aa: CASSFRLNTEAFF
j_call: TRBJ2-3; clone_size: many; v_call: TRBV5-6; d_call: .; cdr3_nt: TGTGCCAGCAGCTCCCGGAGGGTCACGGTCGGTAGCACAGATACGCAGTATTTT; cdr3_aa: CASSSRRVTVGSTDTQYF
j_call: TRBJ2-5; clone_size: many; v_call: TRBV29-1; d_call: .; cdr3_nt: TGCAGCGTTGCACCGGGACAATACCAAGAGACCCAGTACTTC; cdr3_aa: CSVAPGQYQETQYF
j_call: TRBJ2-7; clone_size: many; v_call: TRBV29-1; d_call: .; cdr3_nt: TGCAGCGTCCCGCATAGGGGGAATAGGTACGAGCAGTACTTC; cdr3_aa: CSVPHRGNRYEQYF
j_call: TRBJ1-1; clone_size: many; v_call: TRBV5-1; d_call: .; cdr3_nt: TGCGCCAGCAGCGATCAGGGGAACACTGAAGCTTTCTTT; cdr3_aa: CASSDQGNTEAFF
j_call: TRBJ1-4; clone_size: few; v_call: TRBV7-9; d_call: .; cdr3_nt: TGTGCCAGCAGCTACCTGGGAAGGGGTTCGGGTGAAAAACTGTTTTTT; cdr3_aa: CASSYLGRGSGEKLFF
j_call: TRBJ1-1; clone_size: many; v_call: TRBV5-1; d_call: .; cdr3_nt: TGCGCCAGCAGCGGGGGCGGATACACTGAAGCTTTCTTT; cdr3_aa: CASSGGGYTEAFF
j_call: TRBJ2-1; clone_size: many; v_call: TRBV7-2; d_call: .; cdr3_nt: TGTGCCAGCAGTGTTAGTTGGGGTGAGCAGTTCTTC; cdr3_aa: CASSVSWGEQFF
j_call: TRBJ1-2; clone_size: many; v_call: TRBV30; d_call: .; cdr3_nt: TGTGCCTGGAGTAGACCTCCGACAACTAACTATGGCTACACCTTC; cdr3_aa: CAWSRPPTTNYGYTF
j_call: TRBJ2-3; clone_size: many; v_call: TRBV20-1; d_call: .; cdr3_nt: TGCAGTGCTAGAGATAGGCTCACAGATACGCAGTATTTT; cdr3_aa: CSARDRLTDTQYF
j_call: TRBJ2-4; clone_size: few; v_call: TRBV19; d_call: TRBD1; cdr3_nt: TGTGCCAGTAGTCAGGCCAACCCCGGGACAGGGGGCCAAAGGAACATTCAGTACTTC; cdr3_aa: CASSQANPGTGGQRNIQYF
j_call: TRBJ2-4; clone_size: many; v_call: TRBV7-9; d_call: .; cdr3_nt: TGTGCCAGCAGCTTAGGTGGGGGCGAATGGAACATTCAGTACTTC; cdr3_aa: CASSLGGGEWNIQYF
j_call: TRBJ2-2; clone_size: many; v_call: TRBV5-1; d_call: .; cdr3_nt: TGCGCCAGCAGCTTGGCCCCGCCCGGGGAGCTGTTTTTT; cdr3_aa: CASSLAPPGELFF
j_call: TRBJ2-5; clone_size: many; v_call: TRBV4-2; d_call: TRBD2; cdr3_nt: TGTGCCAGCAGCCTAGGACTAGGAGGGGAGACCCAGTACTTC; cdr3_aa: CASSLGLGGETQYF
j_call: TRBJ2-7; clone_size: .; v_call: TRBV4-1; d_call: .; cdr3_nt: TGCGCCAGCAGCCGGGGTCTAGGGGCCTACGAGCAGTACTTC; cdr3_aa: CASSRGLGAYEQYF
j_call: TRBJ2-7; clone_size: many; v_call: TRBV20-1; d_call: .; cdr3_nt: TGCAGTGCTAGTGAGGGCCAAAGAAACGAGCAGTACTTC; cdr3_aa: CSASEGQRNEQYF
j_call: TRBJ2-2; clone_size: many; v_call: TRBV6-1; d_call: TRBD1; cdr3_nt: TGTGCCAGCAGGATGACAGGGACGAACACCGGGGAGCTGTTTTTT; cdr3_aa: CASRMTGTNTGELFF
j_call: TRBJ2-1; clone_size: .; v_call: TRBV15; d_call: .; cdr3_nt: TGTGCCACCAGCAGAGATCGGGGGTTCCAGTTCTTC; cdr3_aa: CATSRDRGFQFF
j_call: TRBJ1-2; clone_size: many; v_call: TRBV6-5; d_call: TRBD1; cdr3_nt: TGTGCCAGCAGTTTTCCTCCGGGACAGGGAAATGGCTACACCTTC; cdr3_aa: CASSFPPGQGNGYTF
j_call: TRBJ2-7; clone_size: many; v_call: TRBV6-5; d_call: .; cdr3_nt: TGTGCCAGCAGTACTCGGGACGGTCACTACGAGCAGTACTTC; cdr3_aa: CASSTRDGHYEQYF
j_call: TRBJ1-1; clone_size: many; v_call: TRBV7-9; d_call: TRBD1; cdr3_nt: TGTGCCAGCAGCTTGGACAGGAATCTTGAAGCTTTCTTT; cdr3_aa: CASSLDRNLEAFF
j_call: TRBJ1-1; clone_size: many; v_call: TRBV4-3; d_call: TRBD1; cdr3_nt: TGCGCCAGCAGCCAGGGACAGAATATGAACACTGAAGCTTTCTTT; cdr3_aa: CASSQGQNMNTEAFF
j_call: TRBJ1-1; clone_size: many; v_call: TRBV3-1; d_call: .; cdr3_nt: TGTGCCAGCAGGTTTCGTGACACTGAAGCTTTCTTT; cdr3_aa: CASRFRDTEAFF
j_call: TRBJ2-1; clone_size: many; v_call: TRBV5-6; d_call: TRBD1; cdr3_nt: TGTGCCAGCAGCTTATATGACAGGGGAAGGTTAGATGAGCAGTTCTTC; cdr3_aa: CASSLYDRGRLDEQFF
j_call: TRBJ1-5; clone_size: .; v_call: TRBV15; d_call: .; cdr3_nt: TGTGCCACCAGCAGAGGGTCCAGCTACAATCAGCCCCAGCATTTT; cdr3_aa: CATSRGSSYNQPQHF
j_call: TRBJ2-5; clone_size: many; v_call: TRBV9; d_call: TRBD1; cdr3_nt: TGTGCCAGCAGCGTAGACAGGGGATCAGGAGAGACCCAGTACTTC; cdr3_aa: CASSVDRGSGETQYF
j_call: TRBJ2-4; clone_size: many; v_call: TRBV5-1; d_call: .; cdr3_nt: TGCGCCAGCAGCTTGACCAACCCCATCAAAAACATTCAGTACTTC; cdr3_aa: CASSLTNPIKNIQYF
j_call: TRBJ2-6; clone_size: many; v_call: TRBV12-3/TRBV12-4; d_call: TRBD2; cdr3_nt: TGTGCCAGCAGGCCGGGGGGCTCTGGGGCCAACGTCCTGACTTTC; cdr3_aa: CASRPGGSGANVLTF
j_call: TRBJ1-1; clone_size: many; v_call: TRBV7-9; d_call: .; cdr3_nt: TGTGCCAGCAGCTTTCACGATTCCACTGAAGCTTTCTTT; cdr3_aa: CASSFHDSTEAFF
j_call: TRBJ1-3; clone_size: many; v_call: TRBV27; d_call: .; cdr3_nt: TGTGCCAGCAGCCCGCGGGGTATCAACTCTGGAAACACCATATATTTT; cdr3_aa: CASSPRGINSGNTIYF
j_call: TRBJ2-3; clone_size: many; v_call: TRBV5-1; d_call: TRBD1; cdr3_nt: TGCGCCAGCAGCTCCAAACGACAGGGTCCCTTCACAGATACGCAGTATTTT; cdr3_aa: CASSSKRQGPFTDTQYF
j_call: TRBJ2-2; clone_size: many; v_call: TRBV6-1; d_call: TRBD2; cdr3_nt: TGTGCCAGCAGACCTAGGACTAGCGGGAGACAGGAAACCGGGGAGCTGTTTTTT; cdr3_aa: CASRPRTSGRQETGELFF
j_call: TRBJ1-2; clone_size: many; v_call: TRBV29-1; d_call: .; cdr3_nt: TGCAGCGTGGGGCGGGGAGTGATAGGCTATGGCTACACCTTC; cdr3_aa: CSVGRGVIGYGYTF
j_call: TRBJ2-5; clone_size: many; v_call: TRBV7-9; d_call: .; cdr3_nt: TGTGCCAGCAGCCGTACGACAGAGGCGGAGACCCAGTACTTC; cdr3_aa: CASSRTTEAETQYF
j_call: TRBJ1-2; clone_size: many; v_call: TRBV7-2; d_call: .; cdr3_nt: TGTGCCAGCAGCCCAGACGGCATAAGCTATGGCTACACCTTC; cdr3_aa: CASSPDGISYGYTF
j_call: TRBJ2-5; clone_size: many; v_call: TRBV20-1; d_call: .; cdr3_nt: TGCAGTGCTAGAGCTCCGGGGGAGACCCAGTACTTC; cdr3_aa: CSARAPGETQYF
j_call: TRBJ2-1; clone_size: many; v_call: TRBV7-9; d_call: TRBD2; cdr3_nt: TGTGCCAGCAGCATCAGGACTAGCGGGAGTTCGGGTGAGCAGTTCTTC; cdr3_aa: CASSIRTSGSSGEQFF
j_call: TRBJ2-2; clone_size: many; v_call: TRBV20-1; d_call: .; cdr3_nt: TGCAGTGCTAGATCCGTGAACACCGGGGAGCTGTTTTTT; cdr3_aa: CSARSVNTGELFF
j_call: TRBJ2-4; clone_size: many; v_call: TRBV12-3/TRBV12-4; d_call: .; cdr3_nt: TGTGCCAGCAGGAGTTGGGTCCCCCTATCCCCGGGGAGGACCAAAAACATTCAGTACTTC; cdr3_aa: CASRSWVPLSPGRTKNIQYF
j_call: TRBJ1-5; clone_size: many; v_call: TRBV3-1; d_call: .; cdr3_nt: TGTGCCAGCAGCCAAGACTACCGGGGAGGCAATCAGCCCCAGCATTTT; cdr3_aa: CASSQDYRGGNQPQHF
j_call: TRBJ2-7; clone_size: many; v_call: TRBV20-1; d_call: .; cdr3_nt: TGCAGTGCTACAAGAACCAGGGGGGCTTCCTACGAGCAGTACTTC; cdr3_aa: CSATRTRGASYEQYF
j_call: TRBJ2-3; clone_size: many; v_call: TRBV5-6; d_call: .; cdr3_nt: TGTGCCAGCATGGGACTGCGCACAGATACGCAGTATTTT; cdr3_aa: CASMGLRTDTQYF
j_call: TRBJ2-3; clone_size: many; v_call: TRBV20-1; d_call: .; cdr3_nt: TGCAGTGCCCGTCGAGTTGCTTCGGATACGCAGTATTTT; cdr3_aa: CSARRVASDTQYF
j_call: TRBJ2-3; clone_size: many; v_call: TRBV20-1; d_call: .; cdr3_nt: TGCAGTGCTAAGGGGGGGCTCACAGATACGCAGTATTTT; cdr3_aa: CSAKGGLTDTQYF
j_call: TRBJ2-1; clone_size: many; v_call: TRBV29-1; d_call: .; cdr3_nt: TGCAGCGGCACGTACCTCAATGAGCAGTTCTTC; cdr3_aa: CSGTYLNEQFF
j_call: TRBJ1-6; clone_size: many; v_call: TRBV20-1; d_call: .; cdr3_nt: TGCGGGGGGACTAGCTCCTATAATTCACCCCTCCACTTT; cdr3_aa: CGGTSSYNSPLHF
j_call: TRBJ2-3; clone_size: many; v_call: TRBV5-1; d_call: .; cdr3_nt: TGCGCCAGCAGCCCGCAGGCGGGGACAGATACGCAGTATTTT; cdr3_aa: CASSPQAGTDTQYF
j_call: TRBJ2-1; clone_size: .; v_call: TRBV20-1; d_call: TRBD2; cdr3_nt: TGCAGTGCTAGAGAGCAACTAGCGGGAGGCTACAATGAGCAGTTCTTC; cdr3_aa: CSAREQLAGGYNEQFF
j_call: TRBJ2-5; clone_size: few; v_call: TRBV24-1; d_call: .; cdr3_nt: TGTGCCACCAGTGATTTCGGGGACCAAGAGACCCAGTACTTC; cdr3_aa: CATSDFGDQETQYF
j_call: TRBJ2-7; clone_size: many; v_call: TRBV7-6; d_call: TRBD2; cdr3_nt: TGTGCCAGCATGCTAGCGGGAAGGCACGAGCAGTACTTC; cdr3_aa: CASMLAGRHEQYF
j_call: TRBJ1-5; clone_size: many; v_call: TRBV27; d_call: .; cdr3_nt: TGTGCCAGCAGTTTTAAGAGCAATCAGCCCCAGCATTTT; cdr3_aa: CASSFKSNQPQHF
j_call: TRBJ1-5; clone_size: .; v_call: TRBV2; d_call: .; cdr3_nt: TGTGCCAGCAGTGACTCCCTCAGGGGCAATCAGCCCCAGCATTTT; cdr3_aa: CASSDSLRGNQPQHF
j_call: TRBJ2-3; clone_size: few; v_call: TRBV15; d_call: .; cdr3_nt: TGTGCCACCAGCGGCCGGGCGGGAAGGGGTACAGATACGCAGTATTTT; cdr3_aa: CATSGRAGRGTDTQYF
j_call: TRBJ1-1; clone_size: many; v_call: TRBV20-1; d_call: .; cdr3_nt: TGCAGTGCTAGAAACTATTGGACAGATATAGTCGAAGCTTTCTTT; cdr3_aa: CSARNYWTDIVEAFF
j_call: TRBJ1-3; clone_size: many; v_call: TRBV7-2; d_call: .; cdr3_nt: TGTGCCAGCAGCCCGGGACTAAACACCATATATTTT; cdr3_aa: CASSPGLNTIYF
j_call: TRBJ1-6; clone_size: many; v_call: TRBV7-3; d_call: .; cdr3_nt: TGTGCCAGCAGCAATCCAGGGGAAAAAGGGGAGAATAATTCACCCCTCCACTTT; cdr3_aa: CASSNPGEKGENNSPLHF
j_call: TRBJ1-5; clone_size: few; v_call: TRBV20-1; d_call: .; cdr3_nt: TGCAGTGCTAGACCCTCGGGACTCCTTAATCAGCCCCAGCATTTT; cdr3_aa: CSARPSGLLNQPQHF